The T cell receptor beta chain under discussion was sequenced for a study of blood T cell repertoires in COVID-19. TCRdb's table, derived via immunoSEQ multiplex PCR, lists solely in-frame clones and lacks some. The table shows approximately 200,000 clones, with 88% occurring only once. This CDR3 is built from 14 residues. V lost 4 bases and J lost 8; bases outside the gene matches: 8. Germline CDR1 is LNHDA and CDR2 is SQIVND (reference sequence). Input material: peripheral blood. The source is a man between 25 and 39 years old with acute or convalescent COVID-19. This chain connects TRBV19 to TRBJ1-1; 9 bases fit TRBD1. CDR3 nucleotide sequence: TGTGCCAGTAGTACGGGACAGGGAACATCGGAAGCTTTCTTT. Translation gives CASSTGQGTSEAFF.